This TCR beta chain was retrieved from a study of early T cells in non-severe SARS-CoV-2 infection. About the research overall: Sequencing input comprised bulk RNA from unsorted whole blood; chain pairing was not available. Whole-study findings and limits: Matching results from VDJdb favored anti-spike CD8 responses, leaving private and CD4 specificities undetected.

Individual cDNA molecules received unique molecular identifiers during library preparation. Each CDR3 protein is one row after TCRdb ran MiXCR on the 5' RACE reads. The sample records about 70,000 distinct CDR3 sequences, about 14% being singletons. Germline CDR1 and CDR2: DFQATT and SNEGSKA (reference sequence). This CDR3 spans 15 amino acids. This clonotype occurred a few times. Its antigen is currently unknown. Sample: whole blood, taken at baseline. This TCR was recovered from an adult who was a healthcare worker with PCR-confirmed SARS-CoV-2 infection or an uninfected control (not recorded which). The gene calls are TRBV20-1 and TRBJ1-5; D gene ambiguous. The CDR3 DNA reads as TGCAGCGCCCCCCAACGGGATTCTTACAATCAGCCCCAGCATTTT. It encodes CSAPQRDSYNQPQHF.